These 30 T cell receptor beta chains came from one sample sequenced in a study of blood T cells in healthy people across ages. Primed by a sample-barcoded 5' primer and a J-beta primer mix, a second PCR proceeded for roughly 7 to 11 cycles. MiXCR, run by TCRdb on the 5' RACE reads, gives a single entry per CDR3 protein. Of some 1.8 million distinct CDR3 sequences listed, more than 35% are singletons. Sequenced input: blood. These receptors all come from a human donor in good health.

This clonotype was counted only a few times. The chain recombines TRBV2 with TRBJ2-3, with a possible D match to TRBD1 (5 bases). V lost 7 bases to trimming and J lost 0 bases, with 8 bases between them. Germline assignment: CDR1 SNHLY and CDR2 FYNNEI. CDR3 length: 13 residues. The CDR3 here is CASKGISTDTQYF. The CDR3 nucleotides are TGTGCCAGCAAGGGGATAAGCACAGATACGCAGTATTTT. The full variable domain, its missing parts supplied by reference TRBV2 and TRBJ2-3, is EPEVTQTPSHQVTQMGQEVILRCVPISNHLYFYWYRQILGQKVEFLVSFYNNEISEKSEIFDDQFSVERPDGSNFTLKIRSTKLEDSAMYFCASKGISTDTQYFGPGTRLTVL.

V usage is TRBV7-8 and J usage is TRBJ1-1; TRBD1 might be the D (5 bases). With 5 bases removed from V and 3 bases from J, the gap between germline ends came to 16 bases. Germline V gene data show CDR1 as SGHVS and CDR2 as FQNEAQ. The CDR3 covers 15 residues. In DNA form, the CDR3 reads TGTGCCAGCAGCCTTGGGGGGTGGGTGGACACTGAAGCTTTCTTT. Translation gives CASSLGGWVDTEAFF. The complete variable domain, with remaining parts taken from reference TRBV7-8 and TRBJ1-1, reads GAGVSQSPRYKVAKRGQDVALRCDPISGHVSLFWYQQALGQGPEFLTYFQNEAQLDKSGLPSDRFFAERPEGSVSTLKIQRTQQEDSAVYLCASSLGGWVDTEAFFGQGTRLTVV.

The CDR3 loop reads CASSFETGPSGANVLTF. In nucleotides, the CDR3 is TGTGCCAGCAGTTTTGAGACAGGGCCCTCTGGGGCCAACGTCCTGACTTTC. The chain employs TRBV12-3 or TRBV12-4 and TRBJ2-6; 7 bases are shared with TRBD1. The CDR3 length is 17 residues. V was clipped by 3 bases and J by 0 bases; unmatched bases: 5.

This clonotype was observed a handful of times. This clone may be a read error of a much larger clone one base away. The rearrangement uses TRBV7-2 and TRBJ2-1; D possibly corresponds to TRBD2 (6 bases). This CDR3 contains 15 residues. Per germline, CDR1 SGHTA and CDR2 FQGNSA. Trimming removed 2 bases at V and 0 bases at J, with 8 bases between. The CDR3 here is CASSLYGGSYNEQFF. The CDR3 coding sequence is TGTGCCAGCAGCTTATACGGGGGCTCCTACAATGAGCAGTTCTTC.

This clonotype was picked up a small number of times. This chain links TRBV29-1 with TRBJ2-7, with no clear D. V was trimmed by 0 bases and J by 3 bases, leaving 12 bases between them. Germline V CDR1 and CDR2: SQVTM, ANQGSEA. The CDR3 sequence is 14 residues long. As DNA, the CDR3 is TGCAGCGTTGAAGACCCTCCAGCCAGCTACGAGCAGTACTTC. Translated: CSVEDPPASYEQYF.

V and J are TRBV7-2 and TRBJ2-1, with TRBD2 matching over 12 bases. The V segment lost 3 bases and the J segment 7 bases; nucleotides outside the gene matches: 7. The V gene's germline CDR1 is SGHTA and CDR2 FQGNSA. The CDR3 is 16 residues long. CDR3 nucleotide sequence: TGTGCCAGCAGCTTTTGGGTCACTAGCGGGGGGAATGAGCAGTTCTTC. As protein: CASSFWVTSGGNEQFF.

The chain links TRBV29-1 to TRBJ2-3; D possibly uses TRBD1 or TRBD2 (5 bases each). With 4 bases removed from V and 11 bases from J, the gap between germline ends came to 16 bases. The germline CDR1 and CDR2 sequences are SQVTM and ANQGSEA. The CDR3 spans 12 residues. As DNA, the CDR3 is TGCAGCGTTGGGGGTGACGGGGACGAGCAGTATTTT. Translation: CSVGGDGDEQYF.

This clonotype has more than one count but fewer than ten. This chain links TRBV9 with TRBJ2-5; D remains unclear. Trimming removed 4 bases at V and 2 bases at J, with 12 bases between. The length of the CDR3 is 14 residues. Germline-derived CDR1 and CDR2 are SGDLS and YYNGEE. The CDR3 bases are TGTGCCAGCAGCCCCTGGACGGATCAAGAGACCCAGTACTTC. It is translated as CASSPWTDQETQYF.

This clonotype has more than one count but fewer than ten. The CDR3, as DNA: TGTGCCATCAAAGGGGGCCAGACCTATAATTCACCCCTCCACTTT. The encoded protein is CAIKGGQTYNSPLHF. The chain employs TRBV10-3 and TRBJ1-6, with 7 bases fitting TRBD1. CDR3 length: 15 residues. The V and J ends lost 7 bases and 2 bases, in that order; junction bases with no gene match: 5. CDR1 ENHRY and CDR2 SYGVKD come from the germline V gene.

In its sample, this clonotype was seen a few times. This chain uses TRBV20-1 with TRBJ2-5, with 10 bases lining up with TRBD2. Germline loops: CDR1 DFQATT, CDR2 SNEGSKA (reference sequence). V trimming: 3 bases; J trimming: 0 bases; junction bases outside the gene matches: 10. The CDR3 is 17 residues long. In DNA, the CDR3 is TGCAGTGCTAGGGCGGCTAGCGGGGGTAACTACCAAGAGACCCAGTACTTC. Translation: CSARAASGGNYQETQYF.

This chain links TRBV15 with TRBJ1-1; D remains ambiguous. Trimming pared 0 bases from V and 0 bases from J, leaving 11 bases between. The CDR3 has 16 residues. The germline gives CDR1 LNHNV, CDR2 YYDKDF (reference sequence). The CDR3 nucleotides read TGTGCCACCAGCAGAGATGGAAACACCTTGAACACTGAAGCTTTCTTT. Translation gives CATSRDGNTLNTEAFF. Full variable domain (remainder filled in from reference TRBV15 and TRBJ1-1): DAMVIQNPRYQVTQFGKPVTLSCSQTLNHNVMYWYQQKSSQAPKLLFHYYDKDFNNEADTPDNFQSRRPNTSFCFLDIRSPGLGDTAMYLCATSRDGNTLNTEAFFGQGTRLTVV.

This clonotype has at least ten counts. The genes are TRBV7-2 and TRBJ2-5; the D gene is possibly TRBD2 (6 bases). V dropped 1 base and J dropped 2 bases, with 11 bases sitting between them. Germline V gene lookup returns CDR1 SGHTA and CDR2 FQGNSA. The CDR3 is 15 residues long. This CDR3 reads CASSLVGRGQETQYF. DNA for the CDR3: TGTGCCAGCAGCTTAGTGGGACGGGGGCAAGAGACCCAGTACTTC.

The chain employs TRBV6-6 and TRBJ2-4, with D tentatively TRBD2 (5 bases). CDR3 length equals 13 residues. Trimming removed 6 bases from V and 4 bases from J, with 10 bases in between. The germline CDR1 and CDR2 sequences are MNHNY and SVGAGI (reference sequence). CDR3 nucleotides: TGTGCCAGCAGCTGGACTGAGAAAAACATTCAGTACTTC. Its translation: CASSWTEKNIQYF.

V gene TRBV20-1 combines with J gene TRBJ1-1, with D possibly being TRBD1 (5 bases). The germline V and J ends were trimmed by 0 bases and 7 bases, with 12 bases remaining between them. CDR3 size: 13 residues. Germline CDR1 DFQATT, CDR2 SNEGSKA (reference sequence). This chain's CDR3 is CSARDLRGIEAFF. The CDR3 bases are TGCAGTGCTAGAGATCTGAGGGGAATTGAAGCTTTCTTT.

The chain uses TRBV20-1 and TRBJ1-2, with D maybe TRBD1 (5 bases). The CDR3 runs 14 residues. Germline V CDR1 and CDR2: DFQATT, SNEGSKA (reference sequence). V was trimmed by 0 bases and J by 4 bases, leaving 12 bases between them. The CDR3 loop reads CSARDPGRVYGYTF. In DNA, the CDR3 is TGCAGTGCTAGAGATCCAGGGAGGGTCTATGGCTACACCTTC.

The rearrangement uses TRBV5-1 and TRBJ2-5; D unresolved. The CDR3 spans 14 residues. Trimming removed 4 bases from V and 4 bases from J, with 14 bases in between. The germline gives CDR1 SGHRS, CDR2 YFSETQ. For the CDR3, the DNA is TGCGCCAGCAGCCGTTTCCCAGGCGTAGAGACCCAGTACTTC. Translated: CASSRFPGVETQYF. Looking up the rest from reference TRBV5-1 and TRBJ2-5 gives the full variable domain: KAGVTQTPRYLIKTRGQQVTLSCSPISGHRSVSWYQQTPGQGLQFLFEYFSETQRNKGNFPGRFSGRQFSNSRSEMNVSTLELGDSALYLCASSRFPGVETQYFGPGTRLLVL.

The chain combines TRBV6-2 or TRBV6-3 with TRBJ1-1, with 7 bases identical to TRBD1. This CDR3 has 15 residues. Germline loops: CDR1 MNHEY, CDR2 SVGEGT. The V segment lost 6 bases and the J segment 12 bases; nucleotides outside the gene matches: 19. CDR3 amino acids: CASRSSGQSGIVSFF. The CDR3 DNA reads TGTGCCAGCAGATCTTCGGGACAGTCGGGGATTGTGTCTTTCTTT.

At least ten counts were recorded for this clonotype. The chain combines TRBV12-3 or TRBV12-4 with TRBJ2-5; either TRBD1 or TRBD2 may fit D (7 bases each). V was cut by 3 bases and J by 3 bases, with 20 bases left in between. The CDR3 has 17 amino acids. The CDR3 DNA follows: TGTGCCAGCAGTTTTGTAGGGGGCGTTCGGGGGGAAGAGACCCAGTACTTC. Translating it yields CASSFVGGVRGEETQYF.

Worth noting for this clonotype: A much more abundant neighbour one base away suggests this may be a read error. The chain is built from TRBV9 and TRBJ2-3; no firm D call. The CDR3 runs 12 residues. Per the germline V gene, CDR1 is SGDLS and CDR2 is YYNGEE. CDR3 in amino acids: CVSSVAEDTQYF. CDR3 in DNA: TGTGTCAGCAGCGTAGCTGAAGATACGCAGTATTTT.

This clonotype was recorded a few times. This rearrangement joins TRBV4-3 to TRBJ2-1; either TRBD1 or TRBD2 may fit D (6 bases each). Trimming shortened V by 0 bases and J by 7 bases, and 16 bases separated the two germline ends. This CDR3 comprises 16 residues. Germline V gene lookup returns CDR1 LGHNA and CDR2 YSLEER. The CDR3 loop is CASSQEGGQIMNEQFF. The CDR3 DNA reads as TGCGCCAGCAGCCAAGAGGGGGGACAAATTATGAATGAGCAGTTCTTC.

The chain links TRBV2 to TRBJ2-7, with 9 bases identical to TRBD1. This CDR3 comprises 15 residues. The germline gives CDR1 SNHLY, CDR2 FYNNEI. V was pared by 6 bases and J by 5 bases, with 11 bases of the junction left unmatched. The CDR3 spells CASRVAGQGQDEQYF. DNA of the CDR3: TGTGCCAGCAGAGTAGCTGGACAGGGGCAGGACGAGCAGTACTTC.

The V call is TRBV9, the J call TRBJ2-2; tentatively, D is TRBD2 (6 bases). CDR1 and CDR2 from the germline V gene are SGDLS and YYNGEE. This CDR3 contains 15 residues. The V end was cut by 2 bases, the J end by 5 bases, with 13 bases between. The CDR3: CASSVTPGRTGELFF. The DNA for the CDR3 is TGTGCCAGCAGCGTCACCCCAGGGAGGACCGGGGAGCTGTTTTTT. The full variable domain, its missing parts supplied by reference TRBV9 and TRBJ2-2, is DSGVTQTPKHLITATGQRVTLRCSPRSGDLSVYWYQQSLDQGLQFLIQYYNGEERAKGNILERFSAQQFPDLHSELNLSSLELGDSALYFCASSVTPGRTGELFFGEGSRLTVL.

There are a few counts of this clonotype. CDR3 bases: TGCGCCAGCAGCCAAGGTACAGGCTTCGCTACCTACGAGCAGTACTTC. Amino acids: CASSQGTGFATYEQYF. The gene calls are TRBV4-1 and TRBJ2-7; D might be TRBD1 (5 bases). Trimming cost V 1 base and J 2 bases, with 15 bases left between them. The CDR3 is 16 amino acids. Per the germline V gene, CDR1 is MGHRA and CDR2 is YSYEKL.

This clonotype was found a few times. The gene calls are TRBV5-5 and TRBJ1-5; TRBD1 is a possible D gene (6 bases). Germline CDR1 and CDR2: SGHKS and YYEKEE (reference sequence). CDR3 length: 15 residues. Trimming cost V 0 bases and J 7 bases, with 14 bases left between them. DNA for the CDR3: TGTGCCAGCAGCTTGGCGACAGGATACGGGCAGCCCCAGCATTTT. This translates into CASSLATGYGQPQHF.

This clonotype showed up just a few times. The J gene is TRBJ2-7, the V gene TRBV29-1; TRBD2 aligns across 7 bases. This CDR3 contains 13 residues. Germline V gene lookup returns CDR1 SQVTM and CDR2 ANQGSEA. With V trimmed by 4 bases and J by 5 bases, 8 bases remained unmatched. DNA of the CDR3: TGCAGCGTTGGTCCAACGGGGGGTGACGAGCAGTACTTC. It encodes CSVGPTGGDEQYF.

The chain links TRBV30 to TRBJ1-1; possible D gene TRBD1, 5 bases. The CDR3 has 12 residues. Trimming took 2 bases from V and 6 from J, leaving 10 bases between them. Germline loops: CDR1 GTSNPN, CDR2 SVGIG (reference sequence). The CDR3 here is CAWSQGSAEAFF. CDR3 DNA sequence: TGTGCCTGGAGTCAGGGTTCAGCTGAAGCTTTCTTT. Using reference TRBV30 and TRBJ1-1 for the parts outside the CDR3, the full variable domain is SQTIHQWPATLVQPVGSPLSLECTVEGTSNPNLYWYRQAAGRGLQLLFYSVGIGQISSEVPQNLSASRPQDRQFILSSKKLLLSDSGFYLCAWSQGSAEAFFGQGTRLTVV.

The J gene is TRBJ1-2, the V gene TRBV7-2; 12 bases map to TRBD1. CDR1 SGHTA and CDR2 FQGNSA come from the germline V gene. J gave up 8 bases and V 1 base, and 11 bases lay outside the gene matches. This CDR3 comprises 17 residues. CDR3 sequence: CASSLGGQGALSHGYTF. CDR3 sequence (DNA): TGTGCCAGCAGCTTAGGGGGACAGGGGGCCCTTAGTCACGGCTACACCTTC. Full variable domain (remainder filled in from reference TRBV7-2 and TRBJ1-2): GAGVSQSPSNKVTEKGKDVELRCDPISGHTALYWYRQSLGQGLEFLIYFQGNSAPDKSGLPSDRFSAERTGGSVSTLTIQRTQQEDSAVYLCASSLGGQGALSHGYTFGSGTRLTVV.

This clonotype was observed a few times. This rearrangement joins TRBV12-3 or TRBV12-4 to TRBJ1-5; D gene unclear. This CDR3 spans 16 amino acids. V was trimmed by 6 bases and J by 3 bases, leaving 18 bases between them. CDR3 sequence: CASSRPDGGINQPQHF. In nucleotides, the CDR3 is TGTGCCAGCAGCCGCCCGGACGGAGGTATCAATCAGCCCCAGCATTTT.

This chain uses TRBV7-9 with TRBJ2-3; 12 bases are shared with TRBD1. The CDR3 is 16 amino acids. From germline, CDR1 is SEHNR and CDR2 FQNEAQ (reference sequence). J gave up 5 bases and V 3 bases, and 6 bases lay outside the gene matches. The CDR3 sequence is CASSLMGQGAGDTQYF. The CDR3 nucleotides read TGTGCCAGCAGCTTGATGGGACAGGGGGCCGGAGATACGCAGTATTTT.

V and J are TRBV10-3 and TRBJ2-7; 10 nucleotides match TRBD1. V was pared by 1 base and J by 5 bases, with 5 bases of the junction left unmatched. Germline-derived CDR1 and CDR2 are ENHRY and SYGVKD. The CDR3 consists of 15 residues. The CDR3 bases are TGTGCCATCAGTGAGTTAGGACAGGGGGTCGACGAGCAGTACTTC. Its protein product is CAISELGQGVDEQYF.